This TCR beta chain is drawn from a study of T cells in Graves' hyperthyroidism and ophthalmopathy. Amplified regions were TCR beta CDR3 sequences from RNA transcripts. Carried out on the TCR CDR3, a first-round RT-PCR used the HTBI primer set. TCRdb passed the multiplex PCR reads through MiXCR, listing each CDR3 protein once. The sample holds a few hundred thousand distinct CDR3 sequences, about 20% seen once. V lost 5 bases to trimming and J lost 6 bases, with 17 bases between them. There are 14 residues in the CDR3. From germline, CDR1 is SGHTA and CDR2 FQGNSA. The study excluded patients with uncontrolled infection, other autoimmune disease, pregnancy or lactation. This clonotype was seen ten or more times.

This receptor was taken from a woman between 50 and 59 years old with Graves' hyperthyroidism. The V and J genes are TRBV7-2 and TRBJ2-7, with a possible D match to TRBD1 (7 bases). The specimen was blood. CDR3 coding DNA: TGTGCCAGCAGCATTGTGAATCAGGGGGGCGAGCAGTACTTC. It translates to CASSIVNQGGEQYF.